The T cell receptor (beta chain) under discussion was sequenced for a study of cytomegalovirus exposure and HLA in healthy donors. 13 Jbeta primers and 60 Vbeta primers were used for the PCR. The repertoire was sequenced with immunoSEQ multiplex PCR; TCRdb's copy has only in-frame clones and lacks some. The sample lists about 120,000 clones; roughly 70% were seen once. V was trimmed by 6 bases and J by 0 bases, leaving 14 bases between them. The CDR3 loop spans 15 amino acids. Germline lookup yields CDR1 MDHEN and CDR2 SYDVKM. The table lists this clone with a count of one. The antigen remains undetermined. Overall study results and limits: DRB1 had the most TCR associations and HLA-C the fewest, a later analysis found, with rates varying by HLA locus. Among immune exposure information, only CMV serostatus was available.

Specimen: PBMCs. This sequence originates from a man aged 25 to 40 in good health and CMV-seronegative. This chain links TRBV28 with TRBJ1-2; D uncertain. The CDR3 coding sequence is TGTGCCAGCAGCCGCCCCGCGGAGGCTAACTATGGCTACACCTTC. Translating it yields CASSRPAEANYGYTF.